This TCR beta chain is drawn from a study of HIV-infected children after antiretroviral therapy interruption. Across the study: Samples from the continuous-treatment group were taken at weeks 0, 48 and 150. Study-wide findings and caveats: Naive CD4+ sequences overlapped less between time points once interruption began.

Treatment in this sample: PENTA 11 planned treatment interruption arm or continuous ART arm. At least 5 million viable PBMCs were required per cryopreserved sample. Unique molecular identifiers were included in an RNA-based 3' RACE TCR library. Via MiXCR, TCRdb re-called the 3' RACE reads, giving one row per CDR3 protein. The sample has some 40,000 distinct CDR3 sequences, approximately 6.1% seen once. This clonotype has ten or more counts. What it binds is not known. CDR1 and CDR2 from the germline V gene are SEHNR and FQNEAQ (reference sequence). The CDR3 consists of 17 residues. Unmatched junction bases numbered 12, after V lost 6 bases and J lost 2 bases.

The sample in question was CD45RA+ CD4+ T cells from PBMCs, pooled from several time points, obtained from a donor given antiretroviral therapy, either interrupted or continuous. As to subset: naive CD4+ CD45RA+ CD45RO- T cells. The chain is built from TRBV7-9 and TRBJ2-3, with 9 bases matching TRBD2. The receptor was derived from a pool of human donors with HIV. The DNA for the CDR3 is TGTGCCAGCAGTGAGTTACGTGGCGGGGGGGCCACAGATACGCAGTATTTT. Encoded protein: CASSELRGGGATDTQYF.